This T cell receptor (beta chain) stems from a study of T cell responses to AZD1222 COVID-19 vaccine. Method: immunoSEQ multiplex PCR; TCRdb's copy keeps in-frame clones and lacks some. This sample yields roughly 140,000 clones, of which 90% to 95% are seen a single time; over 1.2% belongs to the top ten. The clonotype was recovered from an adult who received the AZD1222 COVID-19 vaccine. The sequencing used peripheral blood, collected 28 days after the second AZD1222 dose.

The CDR3 region is CASRRTDTEAFF. The CDR3 nucleotides are TGTGCCAGCAGGAGGACAGACACTGAAGCTTTCTTT. V is TRBV9 and J is TRBJ1-1; a weak D match, TRBD1 (6 bases). Germline lookup yields CDR1 SGDLS and CDR2 YYNGEE. The V gene lost 5 bases and the J gene lost 3 bases, with 8 bases spanning the gap. The length of the CDR3 is 12 residues. Supplemented by reference TRBV9 and TRBJ1-1, the full variable domain reads DSGVTQTPKHLITATGQRVTLRCSPRSGDLSVYWYQQSLDQGLQFLIQYYNGEERAKGNILERFSAQQFPDLHSELNLSSLELGDSALYFCASRRTDTEAFFGQGTRLTVV.